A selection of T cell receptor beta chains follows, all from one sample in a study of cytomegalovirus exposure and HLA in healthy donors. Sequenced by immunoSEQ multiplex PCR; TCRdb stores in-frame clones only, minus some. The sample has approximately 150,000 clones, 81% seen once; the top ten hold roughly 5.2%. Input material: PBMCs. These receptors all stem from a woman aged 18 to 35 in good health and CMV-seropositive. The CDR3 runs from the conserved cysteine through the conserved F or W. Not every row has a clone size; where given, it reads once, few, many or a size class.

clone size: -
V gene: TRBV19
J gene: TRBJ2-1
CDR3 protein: CASSIWGGGADNEQFF

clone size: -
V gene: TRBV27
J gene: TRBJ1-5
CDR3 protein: CASSLLEGLGNQPQHF

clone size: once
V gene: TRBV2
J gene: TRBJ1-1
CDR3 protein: CASRALTDSEAFF

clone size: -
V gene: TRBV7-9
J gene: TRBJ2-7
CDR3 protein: CASSLGLAPYEQYF

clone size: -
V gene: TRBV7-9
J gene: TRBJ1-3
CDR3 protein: CASSLFARGQGVSGNTIYF

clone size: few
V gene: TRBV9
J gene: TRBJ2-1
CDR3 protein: CASSLVRDNEQFF

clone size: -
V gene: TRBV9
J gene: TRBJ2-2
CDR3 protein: CASSPGQGNTGELFF

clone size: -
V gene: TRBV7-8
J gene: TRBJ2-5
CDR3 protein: CASSLVASGGRGETQYF

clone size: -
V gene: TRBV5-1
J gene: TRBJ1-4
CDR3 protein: CASSGTGASLGEKLFF

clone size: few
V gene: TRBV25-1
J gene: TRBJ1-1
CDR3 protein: CASSEQGGYAEAFF

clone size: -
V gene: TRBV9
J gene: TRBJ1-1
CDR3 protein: CASNRGPNTEAFF

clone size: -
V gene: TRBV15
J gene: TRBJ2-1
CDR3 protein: CATSRDLTPPDYNEQFF

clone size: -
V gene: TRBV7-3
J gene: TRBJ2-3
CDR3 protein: CASSPGQGGPDTQYF

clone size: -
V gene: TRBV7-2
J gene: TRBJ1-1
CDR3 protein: CASSPEGLDFPGTEAFF

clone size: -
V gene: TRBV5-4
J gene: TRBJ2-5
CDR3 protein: CASSLGQAIETQYF

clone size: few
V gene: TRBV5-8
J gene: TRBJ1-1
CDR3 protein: CASSFRGAQYTEAFF

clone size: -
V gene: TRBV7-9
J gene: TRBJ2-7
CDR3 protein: CASSYNDRGEQYF

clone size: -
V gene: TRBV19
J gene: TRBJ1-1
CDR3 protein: CASIGEGSTEAFF

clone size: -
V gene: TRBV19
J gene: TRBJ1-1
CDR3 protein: CASTTGTRAVEAFF

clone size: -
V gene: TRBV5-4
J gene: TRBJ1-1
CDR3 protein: CASSFGQRTEAFF

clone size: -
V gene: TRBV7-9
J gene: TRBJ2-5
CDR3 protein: CASSLASGQKETQYF

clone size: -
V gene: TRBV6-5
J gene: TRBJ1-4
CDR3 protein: CASSYSRGRDEKLFF

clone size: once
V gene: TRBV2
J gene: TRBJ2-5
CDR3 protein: CASRPDYGGGETQYF

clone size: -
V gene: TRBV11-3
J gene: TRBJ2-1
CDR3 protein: CASSSGVEEQFF

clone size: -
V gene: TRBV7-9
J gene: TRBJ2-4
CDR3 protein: CASGAAKNIQYF

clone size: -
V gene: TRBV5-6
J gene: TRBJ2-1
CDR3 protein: CASSPRPSGVSNEQFF

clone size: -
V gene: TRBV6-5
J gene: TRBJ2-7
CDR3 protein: CASTSGGGSSYEQYF

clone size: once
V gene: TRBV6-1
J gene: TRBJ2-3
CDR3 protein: CASSEDGGSADTQYF

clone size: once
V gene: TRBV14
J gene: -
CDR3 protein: CASSLNRGLAYEQYF

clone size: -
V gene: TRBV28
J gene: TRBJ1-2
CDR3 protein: CASSLAQDYGYTF

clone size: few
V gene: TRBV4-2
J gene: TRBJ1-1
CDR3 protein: CASSQKGNIQGTEAFF

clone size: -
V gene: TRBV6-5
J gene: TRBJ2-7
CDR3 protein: CASSYSFKGAYEQYF

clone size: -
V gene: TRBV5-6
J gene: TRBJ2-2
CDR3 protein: CAGGQGQNTGELFF

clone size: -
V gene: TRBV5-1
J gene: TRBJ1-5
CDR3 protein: CASSPSTQPQHF

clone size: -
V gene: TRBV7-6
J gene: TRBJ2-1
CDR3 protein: CASSPRTGRASYNEQFF

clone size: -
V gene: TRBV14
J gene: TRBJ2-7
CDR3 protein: CASSQGQGGSYEQYF

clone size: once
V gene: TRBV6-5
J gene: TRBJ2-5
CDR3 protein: CASSLRPRKLQETQYF

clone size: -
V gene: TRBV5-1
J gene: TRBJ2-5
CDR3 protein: CASSLRAGGNQETQYF

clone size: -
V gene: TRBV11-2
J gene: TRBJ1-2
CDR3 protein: CASSLVFGTDYGYTF

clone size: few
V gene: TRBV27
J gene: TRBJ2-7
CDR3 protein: CASSLRVGTGVYEQYF

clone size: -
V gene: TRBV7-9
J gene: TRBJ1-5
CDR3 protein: CASSFIAKECKLNQPQHF

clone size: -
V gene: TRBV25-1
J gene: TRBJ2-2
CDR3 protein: CASSDLGQITGELFF